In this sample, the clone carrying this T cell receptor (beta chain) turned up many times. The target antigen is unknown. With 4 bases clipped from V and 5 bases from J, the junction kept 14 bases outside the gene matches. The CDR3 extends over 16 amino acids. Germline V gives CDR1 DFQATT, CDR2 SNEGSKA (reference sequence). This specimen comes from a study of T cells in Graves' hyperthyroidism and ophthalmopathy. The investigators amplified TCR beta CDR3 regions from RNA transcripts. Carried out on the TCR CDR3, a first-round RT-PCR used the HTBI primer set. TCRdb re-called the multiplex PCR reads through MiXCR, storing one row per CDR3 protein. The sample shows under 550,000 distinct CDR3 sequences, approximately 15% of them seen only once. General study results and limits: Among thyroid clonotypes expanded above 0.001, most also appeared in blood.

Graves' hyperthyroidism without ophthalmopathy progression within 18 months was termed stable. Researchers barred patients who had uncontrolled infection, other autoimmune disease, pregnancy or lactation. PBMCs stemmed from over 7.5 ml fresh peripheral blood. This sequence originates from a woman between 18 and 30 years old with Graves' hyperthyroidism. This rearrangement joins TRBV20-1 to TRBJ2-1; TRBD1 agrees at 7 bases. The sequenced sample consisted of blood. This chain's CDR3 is CSANVAEGARNNEQFF. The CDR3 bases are TGCAGTGCTAACGTCGCCGAGGGGGCGAGGAACAATGAGCAGTTCTTC.